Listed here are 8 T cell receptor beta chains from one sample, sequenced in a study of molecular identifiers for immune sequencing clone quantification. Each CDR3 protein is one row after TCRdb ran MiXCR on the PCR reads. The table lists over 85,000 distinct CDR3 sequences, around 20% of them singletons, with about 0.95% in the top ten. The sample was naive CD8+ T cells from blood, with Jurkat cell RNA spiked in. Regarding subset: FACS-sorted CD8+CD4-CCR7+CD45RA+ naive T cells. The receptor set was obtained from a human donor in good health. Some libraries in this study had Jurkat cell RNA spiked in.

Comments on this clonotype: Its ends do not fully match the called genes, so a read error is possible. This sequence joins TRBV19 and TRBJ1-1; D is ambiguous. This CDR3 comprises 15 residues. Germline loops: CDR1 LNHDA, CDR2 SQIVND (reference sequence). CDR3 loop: CASSVDPVLGFEAFF. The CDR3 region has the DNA TGTGCCAGTAGTGTAGATCCGGTGTTGGGGTTTGAAGCTTTCTTT.

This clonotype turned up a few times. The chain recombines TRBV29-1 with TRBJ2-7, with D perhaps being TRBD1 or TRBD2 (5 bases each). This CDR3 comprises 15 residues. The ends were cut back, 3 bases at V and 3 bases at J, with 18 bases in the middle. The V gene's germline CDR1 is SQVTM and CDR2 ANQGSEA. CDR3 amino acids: CSVDWVGVKGYEQYF. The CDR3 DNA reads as TGCAGCGTTGATTGGGTGGGGGTTAAGGGCTACGAGCAGTACTTC.

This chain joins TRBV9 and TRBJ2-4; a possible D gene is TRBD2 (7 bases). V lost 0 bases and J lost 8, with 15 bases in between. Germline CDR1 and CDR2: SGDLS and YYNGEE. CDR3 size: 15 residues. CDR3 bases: TGTGCCAGCAGCGTAGCGGCGGGGGCGATGGACATTCAGTACTTC. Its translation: CASSVAAGAMDIQYF.

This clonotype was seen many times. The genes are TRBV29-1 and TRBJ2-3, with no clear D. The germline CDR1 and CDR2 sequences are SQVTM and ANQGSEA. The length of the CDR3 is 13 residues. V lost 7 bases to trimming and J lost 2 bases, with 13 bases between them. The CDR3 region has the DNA TGCAGCGCCGTGAGTCAGTTCACAGATACGCAGTATTTT. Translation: CSAVSQFTDTQYF.

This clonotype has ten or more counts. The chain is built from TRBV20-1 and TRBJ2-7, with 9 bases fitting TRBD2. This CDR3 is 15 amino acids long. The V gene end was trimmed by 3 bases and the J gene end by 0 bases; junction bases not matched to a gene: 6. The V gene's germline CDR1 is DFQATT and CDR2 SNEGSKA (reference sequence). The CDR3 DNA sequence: TGCAGTGCTAGCCCCCTAGCGGGGATCTCCTACGAGCAGTACTTC. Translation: CSASPLAGISYEQYF.

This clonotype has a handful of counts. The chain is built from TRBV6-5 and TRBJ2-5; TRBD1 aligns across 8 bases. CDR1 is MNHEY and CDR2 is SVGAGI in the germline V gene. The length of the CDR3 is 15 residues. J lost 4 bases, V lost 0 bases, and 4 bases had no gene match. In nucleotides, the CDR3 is TGTGCCAGCAGTTACTCCGGGACAGGTATAGAGACCCAGTACTTC. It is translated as CASSYSGTGIETQYF.

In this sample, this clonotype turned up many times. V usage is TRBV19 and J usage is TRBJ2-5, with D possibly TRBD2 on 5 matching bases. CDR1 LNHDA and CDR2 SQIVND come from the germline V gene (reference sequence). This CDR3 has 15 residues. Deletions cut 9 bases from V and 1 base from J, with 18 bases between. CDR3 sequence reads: CASGLRGVPQETQYF. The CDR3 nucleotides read TGTGCCAGCGGACTCCGGGGAGTCCCCCAAGAGACCCAGTACTTC.

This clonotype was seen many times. CDR3 in DNA: TGTGCCAGCAGAACAGCATGGGGGGCCAACGTCCTGACTTTC. Translated, it gives CASRTAWGANVLTF. V and J are TRBV5-4 and TRBJ2-6; D gene unclear. This CDR3 spans 14 amino acids. V lost 5 bases and J lost 4, with 10 bases in between. Germline CDR1 is SGHNT and CDR2 is YYREEE (reference sequence).